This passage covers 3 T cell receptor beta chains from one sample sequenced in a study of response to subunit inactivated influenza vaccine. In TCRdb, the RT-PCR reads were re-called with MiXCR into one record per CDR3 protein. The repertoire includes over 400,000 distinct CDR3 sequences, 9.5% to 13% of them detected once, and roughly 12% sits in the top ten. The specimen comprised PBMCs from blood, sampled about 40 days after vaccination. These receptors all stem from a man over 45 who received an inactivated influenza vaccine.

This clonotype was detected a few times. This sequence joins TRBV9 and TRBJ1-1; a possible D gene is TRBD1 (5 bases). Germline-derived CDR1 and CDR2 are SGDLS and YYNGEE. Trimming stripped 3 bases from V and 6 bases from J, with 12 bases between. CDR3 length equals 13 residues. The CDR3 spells CASSGPRGAEAFF. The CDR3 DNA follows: TGTGCCAGCAGCGGTCCTCGGGGGGCTGAAGCTTTCTTT.

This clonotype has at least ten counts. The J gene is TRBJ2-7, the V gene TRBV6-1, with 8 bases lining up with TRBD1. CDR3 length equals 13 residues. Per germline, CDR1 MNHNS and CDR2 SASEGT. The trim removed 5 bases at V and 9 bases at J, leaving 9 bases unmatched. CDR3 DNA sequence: TGTGCCAGCAGTCAAGAACAGGGGGTTGTGCAGTACTTC. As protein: CASSQEQGVVQYF.

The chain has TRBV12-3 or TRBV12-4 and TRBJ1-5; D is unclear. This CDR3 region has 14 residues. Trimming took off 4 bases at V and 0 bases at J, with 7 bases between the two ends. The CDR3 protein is CASSSGFSNQPQHF. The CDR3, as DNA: TGTGCCAGCAGTTCAGGTTTTAGCAATCAGCCCCAGCATTTT.